The source of this T cell receptor beta chain is a study of STAT5B mutations in CD4+ large granular lymphocyte leukemia. Looking at the study overall: Healthy donors showed HLA-associated enrichment of the CDR3 'QG' motif.

To note about this clone: Its antigen is unidentified.

Findings and caveats of the study: Patient CD4-sorted repertoires stayed more clonal than healthy ones after leukemic-clone removal. TRBV06-family usage was enriched in top patient clones (8/27) versus controls (2/35).

The CDR3 is 15 residues long. Germline V gene sequence: CDR1 KGHSH, CDR2 LQKENI. The germline V and J ends were trimmed by 3 bases and 7 bases, with 16 bases remaining between them. Generated by immunoSEQ multiplex PCR, the TCRdb table keeps only in-frame clones and is missing some. Of approximately 33,000 clones listed, over 65% are singletons. Sample: CD4+ T cells from blood buffy coats. The rearrangement joins TRBV18 to TRBJ2-1, with D perhaps assigned TRBD1 or TRBD2 (5 bases each). The TCR comes from a human donor in good health. Here the CDR3 DNA reads TGTGCCAGCTCACCCGGCAGGGATAGGGAGAATGAGCAGTTCTTC. It codes for CASSPGRDRENEQFF.